These T cell receptor beta chains were read from a single sample in a study of blood T cell repertoires in COVID-19. Some clones are missing from TCRdb's copy, which holds only in-frame ones; the method was immunoSEQ multiplex PCR. Here the sample spans over 150,000 clones, 75% to 90% being singletons. The sequencing input was PBMCs or T cells enriched from blood (not recorded which). The source is a woman in her 30s who had recovered from COVID-19. The CDR3 runs from the conserved cysteine through the conserved F or W. A D gene is named only where the DNA matches it firmly. Clone sizes are given selectively: once, few, many, or a class where the clone is expanded.

DNA: TGTGCCAGCAGCCAAGATCCCTGGGCCTATGGCTACACCTTC; CDR3: CASSQDPWAYGYTF; J: TRBJ1-2; V: TRBV3-1/TRBV3-2; size: few; D: -
DNA: TGTGCCAGCGGACGGGACAGGGCCTTCACAGATACGCAGTATTTT; CDR3: CASGRDRAFTDTQYF; J: TRBJ2-3; V: TRBV25-1; size: once; D: TRBD1
DNA: TGTGCCAGCAACCCACTCTACCGGACTGAAGCTTTCTTT; CDR3: CASNPLYRTEAFF; J: TRBJ1-1; V: TRBV9; size: -; D: -
DNA: TGTGCCACCGGGTCCCCTTCCCATGAAGCTTTCTTT; CDR3: CATGSPSHEAFF; J: TRBJ1-1; V: TRBV12-3/TRBV12-4; size: -; D: -
DNA: TGTGCCTGGAGTCACCGACAGGGGAGGTATAGCAATCAGCCCCAGCATTTT; CDR3: CAWSHRQGRYSNQPQHF; J: TRBJ1-5; V: TRBV30; size: -; D: TRBD1
DNA: TGCAGCGTTGAAGAGGGAGGCGGCTACACCTTC; CDR3: CSVEEGGGYTF; J: TRBJ1-2; V: TRBV29-1; size: -; D: -
DNA: TGTGCCAGCAGTTCCTATAGCGGGAGTGGAGCGGATACGCAGTATTTT; CDR3: CASSSYSGSGADTQYF; J: TRBJ2-3; V: TRBV27; size: -; D: TRBD2
DNA: TGCAGCGTTACAGACAGGGCAAGAAACACTGAAGCTTTCTTT; CDR3: CSVTDRARNTEAFF; J: TRBJ1-1; V: TRBV29-1; size: -; D: TRBD1
DNA: TGTGCCAGTAGTATGGGACTGACCAGGAAGACGGACTATGGCTACACCTTC; CDR3: CASSMGLTRKTDYGYTF; J: TRBJ1-2; V: TRBV19; size: -; D: -
DNA: TGTGCCAGCAGCTCTCGACAGGGAGGTGGCTACACCTTC; CDR3: CASSSRQGGGYTF; J: TRBJ1-2; V: TRBV6-5; size: -; D: TRBD1
DNA: TGTGCCAGCAGCTTGACTAGCCACAATGAGCAGTTCTTC; CDR3: CASSLTSHNEQFF; J: TRBJ2-1; V: TRBV7-3; size: -; D: TRBD2
DNA: TGTGCCAGCAGGGCGGGAACAAACACTGAAGCTTTCTTT; CDR3: CASRAGTNTEAFF; J: TRBJ1-1; V: TRBV9; size: -; D: -
DNA: TGTGCCAGCAGTTACTCGTCTGGACATAGCAATCAGCCCCAGCATTTT; CDR3: CASSYSSGHSNQPQHF; J: TRBJ1-5; V: TRBV6-5; size: -; D: -
DNA: TGTGCCAGCAGTCTTCAGACAGGGTTTAACACCGGGGAGCTGTTTTTT; CDR3: CASSLQTGFNTGELFF; J: TRBJ2-2; V: TRBV27; size: -; D: TRBD1
DNA: TGTGCCAGCAGCTTAGGTCGGGGTTACGAGCAGTACTTC; CDR3: CASSLGRGYEQYF; J: TRBJ2-7; V: TRBV7-9; size: -; D: -
DNA: TGTGCCAGCAGCCGGGGACTAGCGGGAGGTAGGCATGAGCAGTTCTTC; CDR3: CASSRGLAGGRHEQFF; J: TRBJ2-1; V: TRBV11-3; size: many; D: TRBD2
DNA: TGTGCCAGCAGCTCAGGGGTTGCCCGTGGCTACACCTTC; CDR3: CASSSGVARGYTF; J: TRBJ1-2; V: TRBV11-1; size: -; D: -
DNA: TGTGCCAGCAGCTTAGAATCAGGGACTAGCGGGAAGGCCGGGGAGCTGTTTTTT; CDR3: CASSLESGTSGKAGELFF; J: TRBJ2-2; V: TRBV11-3; size: -; D: TRBD2
DNA: TGTGCCAGCAGCTTAACTCGAGGGGGTAATTCACCCCTCCACTTT; CDR3: CASSLTRGGNSPLHF; J: TRBJ1-6; V: TRBV7-3; size: once; D: -
DNA: TGCGCCAGCAGCCAAGACCGGACTACCGCGGGGGAGCAGTACTTC; CDR3: CASSQDRTTAGEQYF; J: TRBJ2-7; V: TRBV4-3; size: few; D: -
DNA: TGCGCCAGCAGCACCGGACTAGCGGGGAACACAGATACGCAGTATTTT; CDR3: CASSTGLAGNTDTQYF; J: TRBJ2-3; V: TRBV5-1; size: -; D: TRBD2
DNA: TGTGCCAGCAGTTTATGGTCGCAGGTCAATTCACCCCTCCACTTT; CDR3: CASSLWSQVNSPLHF; J: TRBJ1-6; V: TRBV27; size: -; D: -
DNA: TGTGCCAGCAGTTTGGGCAGGGCACGAGAGACCCAGTACTTC; CDR3: CASSLGRARETQYF; J: TRBJ2-5; V: TRBV27; size: -; D: -
DNA: TGTGCCAGCGCGACTTTCATGAACACTGAAGCTTTCTTT; CDR3: CASATFMNTEAFF; J: TRBJ1-1; V: TRBV5-4; size: -; D: -
DNA: TGTGCCAGCAGTCCGCCATACGGCTATAATTCACCCCTCCACTTT; CDR3: CASSPPYGYNSPLHF; J: TRBJ1-6; V: TRBV27; size: -; D: -
DNA: TGTGCCAGCCTCTCTTCCGAGAGCTCCTACAATGAGCAGTTCTTC; CDR3: CASLSSESSYNEQFF; J: TRBJ2-1; V: TRBV2; size: -; D: -
DNA: TGTGCCAGCAGCTACCGACAGGGGAGGTACGAGCAGTACTTC; CDR3: CASSYRQGRYEQYF; J: TRBJ2-7; V: TRBV5-5; size: -; D: TRBD1
DNA: TGTGCCAGCAGCTCGATGGACAGGGAACAATATGGCTACACCTTC; CDR3: CASSSMDREQYGYTF; J: TRBJ1-2; V: TRBV7-9; size: -; D: TRBD1
DNA: TGTGCCAGCAGCCAATGGACAGGCGGTCATGAAAAACTGTTTTTT; CDR3: CASSQWTGGHEKLFF; J: TRBJ1-4; V: TRBV14; size: -; D: TRBD1
DNA: TGTGCCACCAGTGATTTGCCGGGGGATGGCTACACCTTC; CDR3: CATSDLPGDGYTF; J: TRBJ1-2; V: TRBV24-1; size: few; D: -
DNA: TGCGCCAGCAGCCAAGATTCGGGGGGATTCTCCTATAATTCACCCCTCCACTTT; CDR3: CASSQDSGGFSYNSPLHF; J: TRBJ1-6; V: TRBV4-1; size: -; D: -
DNA: TGTGCCAGCAGTTTGCTTAGTTTGGAGGGAACCTACACCTTC; CDR3: CASSLLSLEGTYTF; J: TRBJ1-2; V: TRBV6-2/TRBV6-3; size: once; D: -
DNA: TGTGCCAGCAGCTTTCGGGGACTAGCGGGAGGGATAAGGAAGACCCAGTACTTC; CDR3: CASSFRGLAGGIRKTQYF; J: TRBJ2-5; V: TRBV13; size: -; D: TRBD2
DNA: TGTGCCAGCAGCCACGCTGGACAGGGGGCTTTGAACACTGAAGCTTTCTTT; CDR3: CASSHAGQGALNTEAFF; J: TRBJ1-1; V: TRBV4-2; size: -; D: TRBD1
DNA: TGTGCCTGGAGTGTCCCGATTGGGGACAGGGCATATGACGAGCAGTACTTC; CDR3: CAWSVPIGDRAYDEQYF; J: TRBJ2-7; V: TRBV30; size: -; D: TRBD1
DNA: TGTGCCAGTAGTGTCACTAGCGGGAGGGTCTACGAGCAGTACTTC; CDR3: CASSVTSGRVYEQYF; J: TRBJ2-7; V: TRBV19; size: -; D: TRBD2
DNA: TGTGCCAGCCAGGACAGGGGGGGCGGCTACACCTTC; CDR3: CASQDRGGGYTF; J: TRBJ1-2; V: TRBV6-5; size: -; D: TRBD1
DNA: TGTGCCAGCAGTTCAGTGGGAGGGCGGGGGGATGAGCAGTTCTTC; CDR3: CASSSVGGRGDEQFF; J: TRBJ2-1; V: TRBV27; size: -; D: TRBD2
DNA: TGTGCCAGTAGGGAACAGGGGGCTTGGGAAAAACTGTTTTTT; CDR3: CASREQGAWEKLFF; J: TRBJ1-4; V: TRBV19; size: -; D: TRBD1
DNA: TGTGCCAGCAGCTCTTGGCCATTGGACAGGGTAATTACTGAAGCTTTCTTT; CDR3: CASSSWPLDRVITEAFF; J: TRBJ1-1; V: TRBV5-4; size: -; D: TRBD1
DNA: TGTGCCAGCAGCTCGGTACCCCCGGGACAGGGAATCTATGGCTACACCTTC; CDR3: CASSSVPPGQGIYGYTF; J: TRBJ1-2; V: TRBV7-9; size: -; D: TRBD1
DNA: TGTGCCAGCAGCCAGGGCTATGGCTACACCTTC; CDR3: CASSQGYGYTF; J: TRBJ1-2; V: TRBV7-9; size: -; D: -
DNA: TGTGCCAGTACCAGACAGGGGGACACTGAAGCTTTCTTT; CDR3: CASTRQGDTEAFF; J: TRBJ1-1; V: TRBV19; size: -; D: TRBD1
DNA: TGTGCCAGCAGCTGGACAGGGAGTGACGAGCAGTACTTC; CDR3: CASSWTGSDEQYF; J: TRBJ2-7; V: TRBV27; size: -; D: TRBD1
DNA: TGTGCCAGCAGCTCCGGGACTAGCCCTATGTACAATGAGCAGTTCTTC; CDR3: CASSSGTSPMYNEQFF; J: TRBJ2-1; V: TRBV5-8; size: -; D: TRBD2
DNA: TGTGCCAGCAGCTTAGGCGGGAGGGACAATGAGCAGTTCTTC; CDR3: CASSLGGRDNEQFF; J: TRBJ2-1; V: TRBV7-7; size: -; D: TRBD2
DNA: TGTGCCAGTAGTATATCTCTGAACACTGAAGCTTTCTTT; CDR3: CASSISLNTEAFF; J: TRBJ1-1; V: TRBV19; size: once; D: -
DNA: TGCGCCAGCAGCCAAATACGACTAGGAAGAAAAGTTAATGAGCAGTTCTTC; CDR3: CASSQIRLGRKVNEQFF; J: TRBJ2-1; V: TRBV4-1; size: -; D: -
DNA: TGCGCCAGCAGCTTGGCCTGGACTCTCATCATGAACACTGAAGCTTTCTTT; CDR3: CASSLAWTLIMNTEAFF; J: TRBJ1-1; V: TRBV5-1; size: -; D: -
DNA: TGTGCCAGCAGCCCACAGGGCGGGAGGGCGGAAATCTACGAGCAGTACTTC; CDR3: CASSPQGGRAEIYEQYF; J: TRBJ2-7; V: TRBV7-2; size: -; D: TRBD2
DNA: TGCAGCGCAACCGGGACTAGCGGGAGAACAGATACGCAGTATTTT; CDR3: CSATGTSGRTDTQYF; J: TRBJ2-3; V: TRBV29-1; size: -; D: TRBD2
DNA: TGTGCCAGTAGGGCGGGGGTCGACACCGGGGAGCTGTTTTTT; CDR3: CASRAGVDTGELFF; J: TRBJ2-2; V: TRBV19; size: once; D: TRBD2